Below, 22 T cell receptor beta chains from the same sample are listed, as sequenced in a study of OX40 agonist ivuxolimab in advanced cancers. Sequencing used immunoSEQ multiplex PCR; TCRdb keeps in-frame clones, though not all of them. This table has about 79,000 clones, 75% to 95% appearing once. Sequencing was performed on CD4+ or CD8+ T cells sorted from blood, taken in a trial of the OX40 agonist ivuxolimab. The receptors stem from an adult with an advanced solid tumor such as melanoma, head and neck, liver or kidney cancer.

The J gene is TRBJ2-3, the V gene TRBV11-3; D unclear. The CDR3 has 13 residues. The V end was cut by 5 bases, the J end by 4 bases, with 10 bases between. Per the germline V gene, CDR1 is SGHNT and CDR2 is YENEEA. DNA of the CDR3: TGTGCCAGCAGCCCTCGGCGCCCAGATACGCAGTATTTT. This codes for CASSPRRPDTQYF.

This rearrangement joins TRBV28 to TRBJ1-5; a weak D match, TRBD1 (5 bases). This CDR3 has 15 residues. V gave up 7 bases and J gave up 0 bases, with 13 bases separating them. Germline CDR1 and CDR2: MDHEN and SYDVKM. The CDR3 sequence: CASTPGGHSNQPQHF. The CDR3, as DNA: TGTGCCAGCACCCCGGGGGGTCATAGCAATCAGCCCCAGCATTTT.

The V call is TRBV5-6, the J call TRBJ1-1; no clear D. This CDR3 spans 14 amino acids. The ends were cut back, 5 bases at V and 0 bases at J, with 11 bases in the middle. Germline V gene lookup returns CDR1 SGHDT and CDR2 YYEEEE. The CDR3 here is CASRPGLLNTEAFF. The CDR3 nucleotides are TGTGCCAGCAGGCCCGGACTCTTGAACACTGAAGCTTTCTTT.

This clone was counted only a few times. The gene calls are TRBV30 and TRBJ1-3, with 7 bases matching TRBD1. Germline CDR1 reads GTSNPN; CDR2 reads SVGIG (reference sequence). Losses at the gene ends were 5 bases for V and 3 bases for J; bases not matched to a gene: 4. The CDR3 is 13 residues long. This CDR3 is CAWAGGLGNTIYF. Written as DNA, the CDR3 is TGTGCCTGGGCAGGGGGTCTTGGAAACACCATATATTTT.

The CDR3 loop is CAGAGGPHGYTF. In DNA form, the CDR3 reads TGTGCCGGAGCTGGGGGCCCCCACGGCTACACCTTC. This chain joins TRBV30 and TRBJ1-2; possible D gene TRBD1, 6 bases. Trimming stripped 8 bases from V and 8 bases from J, with 18 bases between. CDR1 is GTSNPN and CDR2 is SVGIG in the germline V gene (reference sequence). This CDR3 has 12 amino acids.

The genes are TRBV2 and TRBJ2-7, with 10 bases aligning to TRBD2. In germline, CDR1 is SNHLY, CDR2 FYNNEI. V lost 9 bases, J lost 2 bases, and 4 bases stayed unmatched. The CDR3 consists of 13 residues. The CDR3, as DNA: TGTGCCAGTGAGCGGGAGGGAGCCTACGAGCAGTACTTC. Protein product: CASEREGAYEQYF.

CDR3 DNA sequence: TGTGCTAGTGGTCCCGGACTGAACACAGATACGCAGTATTTT. As protein: CASGPGLNTDTQYF. V gene TRBV12-5 combines with J gene TRBJ2-3; maybe TRBD2 (5 bases). The CDR3 loop spans 14 amino acids. V was clipped by 5 bases and J by 2 bases, with 11 bases between them. Germline values: CDR1 LGHNT, CDR2 FRNRAP.

In its sample, this clone was seen a few times. The chain uses TRBV5-1 and TRBJ1-1, with D possibly TRBD1 on 5 matching bases. CDR3 size: 13 residues. Germline values: CDR1 SGHRS, CDR2 YFSETQ. Between the trimmed V and J ends, which lost 4 bases and 7 bases, there was a span of 14 bases. CDR3 nucleotides: TGCGCCAGCAGCAGCTTAGGAACAGGTGAAGCTTTCTTT. As protein: CASSSLGTGEAFF.

The chain combines TRBV30 with TRBJ2-1; D gene uncertain. This CDR3 is built from 12 residues. Between the trimmed V and J ends, which lost 2 bases and 13 bases, there was a span of 15 bases. Looked up from germline, CDR1 is GTSNPN and CDR2 is SVGIG (reference sequence). The CDR3 protein is CAWSSDFVLQFF. The CDR3 coding sequence is TGTGCCTGGAGTAGTGACTTCGTTCTTCAGTTCTTC.

The V and J genes are TRBV7-2 and TRBJ2-7; either TRBD1 or TRBD2 may supply D (5 bases each). This CDR3 is built from 14 residues. Germline V lookup: CDR1 SGHTA, CDR2 FQGNSA. Trimming shortened V by 5 bases and J by 6 bases, and 17 bases separated the two germline ends. The CDR3 sequence is CASSQFQGDGEQYF. CDR3 bases: TGTGCCAGCAGCCAATTTCAAGGGGACGGCGAGCAGTACTTC.

This clone was counted a few times. The chain couples TRBV20-1 to TRBJ1-1; D is unclear. Trimming removed 6 bases from V and 1 base from J, with 6 bases in between. Germline loops: CDR1 DFQATT, CDR2 SNEGSKA (reference sequence). The CDR3 has 11 residues. Here the CDR3 reads CSAVGNTEAFF. The CDR3 DNA reads TGCAGTGCCGTCGGGAACACTGAAGCTTTCTTT.

The chain combines TRBV5-1 with TRBJ2-5; D is perhaps TRBD1 (5 bases). The DNA end lines up better with TRBJ2-7; the J call may be wrong. This CDR3 contains 14 residues. CDR1 and CDR2 from the germline V gene are SGHRS and YFSETQ. This CDR3 is CASSLRWGVYEQYF. The CDR3 DNA is TGCGCCAGCAGCTTGAGGTGGGGCGTCTACGAGCAGTACTTC.

The rearrangement uses TRBV5-6 and TRBJ2-7; TRBD2 matches at 11 bases. Germline values: CDR1 SGHDT, CDR2 YYEEEE. The CDR3 has 15 residues. The V and J ends lost 4 bases and 4 bases, in that order; junction bases with no gene match: 7. The CDR3: CASSPPTSGIYEQYF. The CDR3 DNA reads TGTGCCAGCAGCCCCCCGACTAGCGGGATATACGAGCAGTACTTC.

The V gene is TRBV18, the J gene TRBJ2-5, with D possibly matching TRBD1 (5 bases). The CDR3 consists of 14 residues. The V gene's germline CDR1 is KGHSH and CDR2 LQKENI. The germline V and J ends were trimmed by 0 bases and 3 bases, with 8 bases remaining between them. CDR3 in amino acids: CASSPPIREETQYF. The CDR3 DNA follows: TGTGCCAGCTCACCACCGATCAGGGAAGAGACCCAGTACTTC.

This sequence joins TRBV19 and TRBJ2-7; 7 bases fit TRBD1. The V and J ends lost 3 bases and 6 bases, in that order; junction bases with no gene match: 8. CDR3 length equals 14 residues. Germline V CDR1 and CDR2: LNHDA, SQIVND (reference sequence). In DNA, the CDR3 is TGTGCCAGTAGTATGGACGGGACAGTCCCCGAGCAGTACTTC. Translating gives CASSMDGTVPEQYF.

The chain combines TRBV2 with TRBJ1-5; D uncertain. Trimming shortened V by 11 bases and J by 2 bases, and 13 bases separated the two germline ends. Germline V gene data show CDR1 as SNHLY and CDR2 as FYNNEI. This CDR3 region has 13 residues. The CDR3 coding sequence is TGTGCCGCCACGGGAGATGGCAATCAGCCCCAGCATTTT. Translated: CAATGDGNQPQHF.

The rearrangement uses TRBV30 and TRBJ2-7, with D possibly being TRBD1 (6 bases). This CDR3 has 12 amino acids. Germline V gene sequence: CDR1 GTSNPN, CDR2 SVGIG (reference sequence). Trimming removed 4 bases at V and 4 bases at J, with 11 bases between. This chain's CDR3 is CAWKQGAYEQYF. CDR3 DNA: TGTGCCTGGAAACAGGGTGCTTACGAGCAGTACTTC.

This chain joins TRBV28 and TRBJ2-2, with 10 bases identical to TRBD1. V dropped 6 bases and J dropped 4; count of bases not matched to a gene: 11. Germline CDR1 is MDHEN and CDR2 is SYDVKM. This CDR3 is built from 17 residues. The CDR3 loop is CASSSGGTGVRTGELFF. In DNA, the CDR3 is TGTGCCAGCAGCTCTGGGGGGACAGGGGTGCGCACCGGGGAGCTGTTTTTT.

The gene calls are TRBV7-2 and TRBJ2-7; D tentatively reads TRBD1 or TRBD2 (6 bases each). V gave up 7 bases and J gave up 3 bases, with 16 bases separating them. Germline CDR1 is SGHTA and CDR2 is FQGNSA. This CDR3 comprises 14 residues. The CDR3 DNA is TGTGCCAGCAAACGAGGGGGGCTCCACTACGAGCAGTACTTC. This gives the protein CASKRGGLHYEQYF.

The chain couples TRBV2 to TRBJ2-2, with 7 bases that match TRBD1. The V segment lost 7 bases and the J segment 1 base; nucleotides outside the gene matches: 3. There are 14 residues in the CDR3. Germline assignment: CDR1 SNHLY and CDR2 FYNNEI. The CDR3 DNA follows: TGTGCCAGCACACAGGGGATGAACACCGGGGAGCTGTTTTTT. It is translated as CASTQGMNTGELFF.

The chain has TRBV19 and TRBJ1-1; 9 positions match TRBD1. Germline loops: CDR1 LNHDA, CDR2 SQIVND (reference sequence). Trimming removed 6 bases from V and 2 bases from J; junction bases left unmatched: 7. CDR3 length: 15 amino acids. The CDR3 loop reads CASRPWTGANTEAFF. The DNA for the CDR3 is TGTGCCAGTAGGCCTTGGACAGGGGCAAACACTGAAGCTTTCTTT. Based on the CDR3 plus reference TRBV19 and TRBJ1-1, the full variable domain is DGGITQSPKYLFRKEGQNVTLSCEQNLNHDAMYWYRQDPGQGLRLIYYSQIVNDFQKGDIAEGYSVSREKKESFPLTVTSAQKNPTAFYLCASRPWTGANTEAFFGQGTRLTVV.

This chain uses TRBV7-2 with TRBJ2-7, with D maybe TRBD1 (5 bases). The CDR3 consists of 14 residues. Per germline, CDR1 SGHTA and CDR2 FQGNSA. Deletions cut 1 base from V and 2 bases from J, with 9 bases between. CDR3 region: CASSLDGAAYEQYF. CDR3 nucleotide sequence: TGTGCCAGCAGCTTAGATGGGGCCGCCTACGAGCAGTACTTC.